This T cell receptor (beta chain) was obtained from a study of neurological immune-mediated disorders (dated by TCRdb to the late 2010s). The study in broad terms: Peripheral blood TCR-beta repertoires from patients with HTLV-I-associated myelopathy (HAM/TSP), patients with multiple sclerosis, and healthy controls were compared in the study using UMI-based sequencing. The 106 TCR-beta libraries covered PBMC samples along with longitudinal samples, technical triplicates, and paired sorted CD4+ and CD8+ T-cell subsets. The cohort comprised around 70 subjects: roughly 15 HAM/TSP patients, around 35 multiple sclerosis patients and approximately 20 healthy controls. What the work shows at the level of the full study, not this receptor alone: TCR clonal expansion was greatest in HAM/TSP patients and smallest in MS patients, who ranked below even healthy controls. No identical CDR3 amino acid sequences were found to be shared among expanded clones across subjects, suggesting that TCR-beta repertoires were private in all groups.

Measured from the cysteine to the phenylalanine, the CDR3 is 14 residues long. The sequence is cut down to CDR3 DNA, 42 bases in frame from base 1. CDR1 and CDR2 were assigned from the germline V gene as SGHTA and FQGTGA. The junction carries 13 bases between V and J, which are trimmed by 4 bases and 4 bases respectively. This clonotype was counted ten times or more. This receptor's antigen is unknown. No per-base quality is available; no much larger clone lies one base away. cDNA was synthesized by template-switch 5'RACE using a primer carrying a 10-nucleotide random unique molecular identifier by which each TCR transcript was tagged. Each sequencing run produced over 170 million TCR-beta sequences covering 15-18 subjects. The RNeasy kit was used to extract total RNA. The KAPA Real-time Library Amplification kit was used to amplify TCR-beta VDJ regions with primers targeting the TCR constant region and the 5'RACE anchor. Sample indexes and Illumina adaptors were added in a first PCR, after which library yield was increased in a second PCR. The roughly 650 bp TCR product was size-selected on a 2% E-gel SizeSelection system after Ampure bead purification. Before pooling, library quality was assessed on a Bioanalyzer, concentration was determined with Qubit, and library quantification was performed with the Kapa Library Quantification kit. Paired-end 2 x 150 bp sequencing of the libraries was performed on an Illumina HiSeq 2500. To increase sequence diversity, roughly 24-30% phiX was spiked into each library pool. The paper's data handling went like this. Quality-filtered reads were processed with the UMI-based MiGEC pipeline, and over 90% of raw TCR sequences were removed by the MiGEC pipeline during error correction. VDJ genes were aligned to IMGT germline references, and clonotypes were defined by unique CDR3 amino acid sequence plus V-J genes. VDJtools evaluated clonal expansion, Shannon diversity and CDR3 relatedness (CalcPairwiseDistances, ClusterSamples); CLCbio workbench built phylogenetic trees. Clones with at least 8 unique UMIs were defined as expanded, with this threshold being based on coefficient-of-variation modelling across technical triplicates. Using fastp trimming at Q25 and MiXCR clonotype assembly, TCRdb reanalyzed the public sequencing data and kept in-frame beta chains. Records with the same CDR3 protein are collapsed into one entry carrying the most frequent genes and DNA. It is TCRdb's table, rather than the study itself, that gives the V and J calls and clone size. This sample lists 74,000 or so distinct CDR3 sequences; approximately 9.4% were detected once. Around 1.7% of the sample is taken by the ten largest.

Blood bank volunteers in Maryland, USA served as the healthy controls. For the unsorted PBMC libraries, 2 million PBMCs were stored in RNAlater at -80 degrees C until RNA extraction and were used to generate the libraries. PBMCs were separated from peripheral blood using Ficoll-Hypaque density gradient centrifugation and then cryopreserved in liquid nitrogen. Rearrangement joined TRBV7-3 to TRBJ1-1; possibly the D gene is TRBD1, per 5 matching bases. This clonotype was sampled from a man aged 45-60 years in good health. The sample was PBMCs. The CDR3: CASSSTGGGTEAFF. The DNA sequence is as follows: TGTGCCAGCAGCTCTACGGGGGGGGGCACTGAAGCTTTCTTT.